Below, 12 T cell receptor beta chains from the same sample are listed, as sequenced in a study of human T cells and chemical hapten exposure. TCRdb recomputed calls from the RACE reads with MiXCR, one row per CDR3 protein. The sample carries under 40,000 distinct CDR3 sequences, around 12% recorded once. Time point noted: pre-sensitization, week 0. Treatment indicated: therapeutic diphenylcyclopropenone sensitization with weekly scalp DPC. Total RNA came from unfractionated whole blood. Sequencing used whole blood, obtained in connection with sensitization to the hapten diphenylcyclopropenone (DPC). These receptors all stem from a woman aged 35 to 49 with alopecia areata. Some clones in this sample may be carry-over from other donors' samples.

The chain is built from TRBV28 and TRBJ1-2; 9 bases line up with TRBD1. V shed 3 bases, J shed 7 bases, and the junction held 6 bases outside the gene matches. The CDR3 consists of 14 residues. Germline CDR1 reads MDHEN; CDR2 reads SYDVKM. The CDR3 nucleotides read TGTGCCAGCAGTTTCGGGACAGGGATTTTTGGCTACACCTTC. It is translated as CASSFGTGIFGYTF.

This clonotype was counted at least ten times. CDR3 nucleotides: TGTGCCAGCAGCCCGCCGGGCAGGAACACCGGGGAGCTGTTTTTT. Translation gives CASSPPGRNTGELFF. The V gene is TRBV7-9, the J gene TRBJ2-2, with D uncertain. The V gene lost 5 bases and the J gene lost 1 base, with 11 bases spanning the gap. Germline-derived CDR1 and CDR2 are SEHNR and FQNEAQ (reference sequence). CDR3 length equals 15 residues.

This clonotype was detected ten times or more. This chain uses TRBV6-1 with TRBJ2-6; D is ambiguous. CDR1 MNHNS and CDR2 SASEGT come from the germline V gene. Trimming removed 0 bases at V and 1 base at J, with 1 base between. The CDR3 contains 14 residues. CDR3 in DNA: TGTGCCAGCAGTGAAGCGTCTGGGGCCAACGTCCTGACTTTC. Its translation is CASSEASGANVLTF.

This clonotype was counted ten times or more. The chain uses TRBV5-1 and TRBJ1-2; D is undetermined. CDR3 length: 14 residues. In germline, CDR1 is SGHRS, CDR2 YFSETQ. V gave up 4 bases and J gave up 3 bases, with 13 bases separating them. The CDR3 is CASSADTGDYGYTF. The DNA of the CDR3 is TGCGCCAGCAGCGCCGACACCGGGGACTATGGCTACACCTTC.

This clonotype was observed at least ten times. This chain uses TRBV20-1 with TRBJ1-2; the D is unclear. Between the trimmed V and J ends, which lost 3 bases and 1 base, there was a span of 9 bases. Germline V gives CDR1 DFQATT, CDR2 SNEGSKA (reference sequence). The CDR3 extends over 13 amino acids. The CDR3 sequence: CSARDSINYGYTF. As DNA, the CDR3 is TGCAGTGCTAGGGACTCGATTAACTATGGCTACACCTTC.

This clonotype showed up just a few times. The CDR3 loop is CASSLGVGGAGGYTF. The CDR3, as DNA: TGCGCCAGCAGCCTGGGAGTGGGAGGGGCCGGTGGCTACACCTTC. The V and J genes are TRBV4-1 and TRBJ1-2; maybe TRBD1 (5 bases). V shed 4 bases and J shed 7 bases, with 19 bases lying between them. Germline CDR1 is MGHRA and CDR2 is YSYEKL. The length of the CDR3 is 15 residues.

Many counts were recorded for this clonotype. This chain joins TRBV5-6 and TRBJ1-1, with 7 bases that match TRBD1. CDR3 length equals 16 residues. The germline gives CDR1 SGHDT, CDR2 YYEEEE. With V trimmed by 3 bases and J by 5 bases, 13 bases remained unmatched. Written as DNA, the CDR3 is TGTGCCAGCAGCTGGGGACCAGGGGGGCTTGGAACTGAAGCTTTCTTT. This translates into CASSWGPGGLGTEAFF. The full variable domain, in which reference TRBV5-6 and TRBJ1-1 provide the parts outside the CDR3, is DAGVTQSPTHLIKTRGQQVTLRCSPKSGHDTVSWYQQALGQGPQFIFQYYEEEERQRGNFPDRFSGHQFPNYSSELNVNALLLGDSALYLCASSWGPGGLGTEAFFGQGTRLTVV.

The V and J genes are TRBV20-1 and TRBJ2-2; 9 bases fit TRBD2. The germline V gene has CDR1 DFQATT and CDR2 SNEGSKA (reference sequence). This CDR3 region has 15 residues. J gave up 5 bases and V 5 bases, and 9 bases lay outside the gene matches. As DNA, the CDR3 is TGCAGTGCTGTTCCCGGGACTAGCATTACCGGGGAGCTGTTTTTT. Translated: CSAVPGTSITGELFF.

This clonotype was observed many times. The gene calls are TRBV18 and TRBJ1-3, with D unclear. Germline values: CDR1 KGHSH, CDR2 LQKENI. Between the trimmed V and J ends, which lost 0 bases and 0 bases, there was a span of 9 bases. The CDR3 totals 16 residues. CDR3 residues: CASSPPGLYSGNTIYF. CDR3 coding DNA: TGTGCCAGCTCACCACCGGGCCTTTACTCTGGAAACACCATATATTTT.

This chain joins TRBV28 and TRBJ2-2; perhaps TRBD1 as D (6 bases). Germline V gives CDR1 MDHEN, CDR2 SYDVKM. This CDR3 comprises 13 residues. V lost 4 bases, J lost 6 bases, and 9 bases lay in between. As DNA, the CDR3 is TGTGCCAGCAGTTCCCGACAGGCCGGGGAGCTGTTTTTT. Encoded protein: CASSSRQAGELFF.

Of note for this clonotype: This clone may be a read error of a much larger clone one base away. The chain couples TRBV12-3 or TRBV12-4 to TRBJ2-1, with TRBD2 as a possible D gene (7 bases). CDR3 length equals 14 residues. Here the CDR3 reads CASSVGGVVNVQFF. CDR3 DNA: TGTGCCAGCAGTGTAGGGGGGGTAGTTAATGTGCAGTTCTTC.

By sample share, this clonotype is medium-sized (0.01 to 0.1%). The chain couples TRBV7-9 to TRBJ2-1, with TRBD2 matching over 14 bases. CDR1 and CDR2 (germline): SEHNR, FQNEAQ (reference sequence). Unmatched junction bases numbered 12, after V lost 3 bases and J lost 8 bases. The CDR3 is 18 residues long. Here the CDR3 DNA reads TGTGCCAGCAGCTTTGGCCCGGGACTAGCGGGAGTTTTCGATGAGCAGTTCTTC. Translating gives CASSFGPGLAGVFDEQFF.